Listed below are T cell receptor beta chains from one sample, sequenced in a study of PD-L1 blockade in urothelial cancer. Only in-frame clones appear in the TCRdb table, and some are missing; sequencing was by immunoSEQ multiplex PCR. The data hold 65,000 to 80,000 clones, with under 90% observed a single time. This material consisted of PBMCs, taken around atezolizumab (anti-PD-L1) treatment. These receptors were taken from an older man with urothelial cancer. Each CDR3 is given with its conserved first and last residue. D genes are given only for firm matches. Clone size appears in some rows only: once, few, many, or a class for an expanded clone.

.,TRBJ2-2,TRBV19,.,TGTGCCAGTAGTACCAGCGGAAACACCGGGGAGCTGTTTTTT,CASSTSGNTGELFF
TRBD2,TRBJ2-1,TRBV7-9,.,TGTGCCAGCAGCCCGGGACTAGCGGGAGAGCAGTTCTTC,CASSPGLAGEQFF
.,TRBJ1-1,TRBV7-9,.,TGTGCCAGCAGCTTTTATCAGGGGTTTCGGGAAGAAGCTTTCTTT,CASSFYQGFREEAFF
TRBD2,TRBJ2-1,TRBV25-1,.,TGTGCCAGCAGTGGTAGACTAGCAATAAATGAGCAGTTCTTC,CASSGRLAINEQFF
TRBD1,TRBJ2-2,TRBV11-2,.,TGTGCCAGCGGCAAACAGGGGGCAACCGGGGAGCTGTTTTTT,CASGKQGATGELFF
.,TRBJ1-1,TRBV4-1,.,TGCGCCAGCAGCCCTACCCCGGGGGGGAGGACTGAAGCTTTCTTT,CASSPTPGGRTEAFF
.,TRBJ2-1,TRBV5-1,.,TGCGCCAGCAGCTTTGGCGGCCTTCCAGGGAACAATGACAGAGAGCAGTTCTTC,CASSFGGLPGNNDREQFF
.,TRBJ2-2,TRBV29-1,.,TGCAGCGTTGACCAGGGCTACACCGGGGAGCTGTTTTTT,CSVDQGYTGELFF
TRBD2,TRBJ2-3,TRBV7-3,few,TGTGCCAGCAGCCCCCAGACTAGCGGGAGCACAGATACGCAGTATTTT,CASSPQTSGSTDTQYF
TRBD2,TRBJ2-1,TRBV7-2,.,TGTGCCAGCAGTCCCCCCGGGACTAGCGTACTTGAGCAGTTCTTC,CASSPPGTSVLEQFF
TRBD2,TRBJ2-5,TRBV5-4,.,TGTGCCAGCAGCCCTTCCGGGGGCGGGAGGGGGGGGACCCAGTACTTC,CASSPSGGGRGGTQYF
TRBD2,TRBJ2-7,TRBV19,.,TGTGCCAGTAGGAGACTAGCGGGAGGCTACGAGCAGTACTTC,CASRRLAGGYEQYF
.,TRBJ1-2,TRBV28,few,TGTGCCAGCAGCGAACAGGTTAACTATGGCTACACCTTC,CASSEQVNYGYTF
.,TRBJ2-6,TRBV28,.,TGTGCCAGCGGGGGGTGGGCCAGCCGTTTCTCTGGGGCCAACGTCCTGACTTTC,CASGGWASRFSGANVLTF
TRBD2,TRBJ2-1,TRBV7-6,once,TGTGCCAGCAGCTTAGAGGCGGGAGGGCCGGGCTATGAGCAGTTCTTC,CASSLEAGGPGYEQFF
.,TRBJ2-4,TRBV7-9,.,TGTGCCAGCAACTTGCGCGGTGACATTCAGTACTTC,CASNLRGDIQYF
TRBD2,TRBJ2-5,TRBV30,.,TGTGCCTGGAGTTCCGGACTAGCGGTGCAAGAGACCCAGTACTTC,CAWSSGLAVQETQYF
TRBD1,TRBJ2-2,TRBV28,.,TGTGCCAGCAGTGACCCGGGACAGCCGAACACCGGGGAGCTGTTTTTT,CASSDPGQPNTGELFF
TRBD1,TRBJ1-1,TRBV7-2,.,TGTGCCAGCAGCTTGTTAACAGGGGGCACTGAAGCTTTCTTT,CASSLLTGGTEAFF
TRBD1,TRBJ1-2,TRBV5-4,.,TGTGCCAGCAGCGTCCGGGACAGCTGGGGCTACACCTTC,CASSVRDSWGYTF
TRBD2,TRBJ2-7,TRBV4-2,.,TGTGCCAGCAGCTTTGGCGCCGGGACTGCCAGTAGCGGGACCTTCTACGAGCAGTACTTC,CASSFGAGTASSGTFYEQYF
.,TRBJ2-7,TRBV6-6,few,TGTGCCAGCAGTTACAGCGGACAGTACGAGCAGTACTTC,CASSYSGQYEQYF
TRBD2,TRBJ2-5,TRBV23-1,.,TGCGCCAGCAGTCAATCGACTAGCCTGGAGAAAACCCAGTACTTC,CASSQSTSLEKTQYF
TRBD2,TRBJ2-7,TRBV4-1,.,TGCGCCAGCAGTTGGGGGCTAGCGGGAGATGAGCAGTACTTC,CASSWGLAGDEQYF
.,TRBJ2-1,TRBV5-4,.,TGTGCCAGCAGCTCCGACGTGGGAGGCGAGCAGTTCTTC,CASSSDVGGEQFF
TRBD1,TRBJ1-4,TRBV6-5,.,TGTGCCAGCGGACAGGGGGCAACTAATGAAAAACTGTTTTTT,CASGQGATNEKLFF
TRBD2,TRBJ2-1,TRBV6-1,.,TGTGCCAGCAGGACTAGCGGGGACTACAATGAGCAGTTCTTC,CASRTSGDYNEQFF
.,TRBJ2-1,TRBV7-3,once,TGTGCCAGCAGCTTACTAGGAGGTGAGCAGTTCTTC,CASSLLGGEQFF
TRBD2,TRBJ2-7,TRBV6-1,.,TGTGCCAGCAGACTAGCGGCTGTGGGGTCCTACGAGCAGTACTTC,CASRLAAVGSYEQYF